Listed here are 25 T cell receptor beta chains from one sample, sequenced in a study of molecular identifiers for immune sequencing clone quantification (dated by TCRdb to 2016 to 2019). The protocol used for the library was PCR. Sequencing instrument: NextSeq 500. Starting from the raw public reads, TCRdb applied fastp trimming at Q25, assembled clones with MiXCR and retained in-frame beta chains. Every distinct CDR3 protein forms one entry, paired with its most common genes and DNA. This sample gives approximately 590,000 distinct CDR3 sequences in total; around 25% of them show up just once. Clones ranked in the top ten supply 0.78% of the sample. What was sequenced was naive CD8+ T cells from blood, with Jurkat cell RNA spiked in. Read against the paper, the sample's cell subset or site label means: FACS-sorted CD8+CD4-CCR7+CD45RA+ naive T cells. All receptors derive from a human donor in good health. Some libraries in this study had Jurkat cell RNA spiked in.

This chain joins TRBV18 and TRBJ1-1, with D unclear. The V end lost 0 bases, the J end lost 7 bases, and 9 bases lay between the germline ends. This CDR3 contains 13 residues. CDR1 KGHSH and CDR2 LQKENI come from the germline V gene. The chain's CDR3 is CASSPPSTDEAFF. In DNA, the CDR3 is TGTGCCAGCTCACCACCGTCGACCGATGAAGCTTTCTTT.

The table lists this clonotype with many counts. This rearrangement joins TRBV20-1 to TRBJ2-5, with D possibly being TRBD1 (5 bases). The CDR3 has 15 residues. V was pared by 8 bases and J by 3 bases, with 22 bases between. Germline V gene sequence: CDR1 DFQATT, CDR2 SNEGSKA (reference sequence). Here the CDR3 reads CSLNEPQKTEETQYF. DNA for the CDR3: TGCAGTTTAAACGAACCCCAAAAGACAGAAGAGACCCAGTACTTC.

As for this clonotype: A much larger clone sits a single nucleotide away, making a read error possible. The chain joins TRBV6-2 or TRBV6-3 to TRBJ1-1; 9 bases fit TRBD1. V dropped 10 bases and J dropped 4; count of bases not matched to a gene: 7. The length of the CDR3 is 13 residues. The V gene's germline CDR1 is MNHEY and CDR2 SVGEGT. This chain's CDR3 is CAIWTGDRTEAFF. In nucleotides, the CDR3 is TGTGCCATTTGGACAGGGGACCGCACTGAAGCTTTCTTT.

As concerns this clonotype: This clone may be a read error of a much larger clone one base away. As DNA, the CDR3 is TGTGCCAGTAGCTTGGGGTTCGATGACGAGCAGTACTTC. Translating gives CASSLGFDDEQYF. The rearrangement uses TRBV19 and TRBJ2-7; D uncertain. V gave up 6 bases and J gave up 5 bases, with 14 bases separating them. Germline V gene lookup returns CDR1 LNHDA and CDR2 SQIVND (reference sequence). The CDR3 is 13 amino acids.

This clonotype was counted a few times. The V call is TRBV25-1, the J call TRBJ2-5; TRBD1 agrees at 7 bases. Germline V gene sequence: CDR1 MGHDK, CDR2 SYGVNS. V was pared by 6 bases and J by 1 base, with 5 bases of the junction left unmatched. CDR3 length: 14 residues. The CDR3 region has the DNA TGTGCCAGCAGCGGCACAGGGGTCCAAGAGACCCAGTACTTC. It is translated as CASSGTGVQETQYF.

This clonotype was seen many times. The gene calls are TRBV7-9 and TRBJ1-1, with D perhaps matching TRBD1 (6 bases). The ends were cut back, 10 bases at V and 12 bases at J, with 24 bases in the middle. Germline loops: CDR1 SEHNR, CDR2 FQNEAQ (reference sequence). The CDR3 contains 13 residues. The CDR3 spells CATTARDIPLSFF. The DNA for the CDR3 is TGTGCCACAACGGCCCGGGACATCCCTTTATCTTTCTTT.

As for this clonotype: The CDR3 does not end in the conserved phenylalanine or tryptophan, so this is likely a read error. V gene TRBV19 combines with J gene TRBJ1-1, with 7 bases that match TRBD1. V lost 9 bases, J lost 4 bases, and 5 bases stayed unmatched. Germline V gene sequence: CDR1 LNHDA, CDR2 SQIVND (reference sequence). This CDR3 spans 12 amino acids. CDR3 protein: CASRQGATEAFL. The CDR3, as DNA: TGTGCCAGCCGACAGGGTGCCACTGAAGCTTTCCTT.

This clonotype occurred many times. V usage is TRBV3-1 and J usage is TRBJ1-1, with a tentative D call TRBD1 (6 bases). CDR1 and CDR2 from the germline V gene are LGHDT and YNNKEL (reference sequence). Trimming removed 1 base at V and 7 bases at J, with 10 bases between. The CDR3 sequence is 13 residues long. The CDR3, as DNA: TGTGCCAGCAGCCAAGCAGGGGAGGTTGAAGCTTTCTTT. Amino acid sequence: CASSQAGEVEAFF.

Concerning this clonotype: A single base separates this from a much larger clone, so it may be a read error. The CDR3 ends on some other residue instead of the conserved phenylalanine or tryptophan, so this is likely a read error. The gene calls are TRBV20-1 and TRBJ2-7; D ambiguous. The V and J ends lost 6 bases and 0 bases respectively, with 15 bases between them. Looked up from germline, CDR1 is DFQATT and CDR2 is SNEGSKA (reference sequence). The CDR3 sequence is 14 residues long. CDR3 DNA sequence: TGCAGTGCCGGTCCTTCAGAGAACTCCTACGAGCAGTACCTC. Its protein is CSAGPSENSYEQYL.

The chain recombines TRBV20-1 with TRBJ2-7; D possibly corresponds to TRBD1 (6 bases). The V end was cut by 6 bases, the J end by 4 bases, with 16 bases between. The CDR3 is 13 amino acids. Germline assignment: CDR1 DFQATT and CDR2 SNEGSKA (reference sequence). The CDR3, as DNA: TGCAGTGCCAACCCGGACAGACCTTACGAGCAGTACTTC. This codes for CSANPDRPYEQYF.

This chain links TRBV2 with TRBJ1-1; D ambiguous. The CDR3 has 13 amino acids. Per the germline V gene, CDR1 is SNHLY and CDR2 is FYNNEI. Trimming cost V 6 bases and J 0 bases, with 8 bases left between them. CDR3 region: CASRFFLNTEAFF. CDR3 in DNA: TGTGCCAGCAGATTCTTCCTGAACACTGAAGCTTTCTTT.

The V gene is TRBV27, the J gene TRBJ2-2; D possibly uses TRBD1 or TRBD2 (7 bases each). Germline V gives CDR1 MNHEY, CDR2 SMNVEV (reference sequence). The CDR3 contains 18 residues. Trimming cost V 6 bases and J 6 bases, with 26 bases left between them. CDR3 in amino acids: CASSSPRQGGKQSGELFF. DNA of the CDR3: TGTGCCAGCAGCTCCCCCCGACAGGGAGGGAAGCAGTCCGGGGAGCTGTTTTTT.

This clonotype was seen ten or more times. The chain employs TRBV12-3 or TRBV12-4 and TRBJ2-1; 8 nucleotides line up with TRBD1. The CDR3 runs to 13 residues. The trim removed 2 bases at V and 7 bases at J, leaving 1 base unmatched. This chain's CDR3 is CASSLYRGNEQFF. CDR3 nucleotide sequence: TGTGCCAGCAGTTTATACAGGGGGAATGAGCAGTTCTTC.

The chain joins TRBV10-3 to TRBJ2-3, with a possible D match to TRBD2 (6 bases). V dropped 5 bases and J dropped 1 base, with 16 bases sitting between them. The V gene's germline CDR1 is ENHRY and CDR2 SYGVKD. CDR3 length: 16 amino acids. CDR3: CAISISSERGTDTQYF. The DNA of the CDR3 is TGTGCCATCAGTATATCCTCGGAGCGGGGCACAGATACGCAGTATTTT.

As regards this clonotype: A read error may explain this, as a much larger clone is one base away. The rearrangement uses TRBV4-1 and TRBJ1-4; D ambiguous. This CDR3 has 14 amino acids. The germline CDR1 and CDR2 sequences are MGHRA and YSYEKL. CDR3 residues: CAGSQDHLGEKLFF. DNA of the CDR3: TGCGCCGGCAGCCAAGATCATCTTGGTGAAAAACTGTTTTTT.

CDR3 sequence (DNA): TGCGCCAGCAGCCAAGATTTAGCTTACCAAGAGACCCAGTACTTC. Translating gives CASSQDLAYQETQYF. This sequence joins TRBV4-3 and TRBJ2-5; D remains unclear. The germline gives CDR1 LGHNA, CDR2 YSLEER. The CDR3 totals 15 residues. V lost 0 bases, J lost 0 bases, and 8 bases lay in between.

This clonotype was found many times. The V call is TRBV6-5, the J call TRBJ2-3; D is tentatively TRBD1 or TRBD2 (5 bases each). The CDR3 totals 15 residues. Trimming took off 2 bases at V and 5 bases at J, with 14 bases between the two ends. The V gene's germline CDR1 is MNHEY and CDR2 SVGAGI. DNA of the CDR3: TGTGCCAGCAGTTACGGGGGACCAGCTGTAGATACGCAGTATTTT. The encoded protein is CASSYGGPAVDTQYF.

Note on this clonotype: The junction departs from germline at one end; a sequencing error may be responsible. This CDR3 is CASSVEVAGGPHEQFF. In nucleotides, the CDR3 is TGTGCCAGCAGCGTAGAGGTAGCGGGGGGGCCCCATGAGCAGTTCTTC. The V and J genes are TRBV11-2 and TRBJ2-1; 11 nucleotides agree with TRBD2. Germline V gene sequence: CDR1 SGHAT, CDR2 FQNNGV. The CDR3 runs 16 residues.

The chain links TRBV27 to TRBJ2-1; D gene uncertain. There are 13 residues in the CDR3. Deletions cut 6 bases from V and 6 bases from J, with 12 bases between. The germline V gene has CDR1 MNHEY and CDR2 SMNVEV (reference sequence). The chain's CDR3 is CASRESRSNEQFF. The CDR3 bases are TGTGCCAGCAGGGAGAGCCGGAGCAATGAGCAGTTCTTC.

The CDR3: CASSTGSPRYDYGYTF. CDR3 nucleotide sequence: TGTGCCAGCAGTACAGGGTCCCCCCGATATGACTATGGCTACACCTTC. V usage is TRBV2 and J usage is TRBJ1-2; D is possibly TRBD1 (6 bases). Germline V CDR1 and CDR2: SNHLY, FYNNEI. CDR3 length: 16 residues. V shed 5 bases and J shed 3 bases, with 19 bases lying between them.

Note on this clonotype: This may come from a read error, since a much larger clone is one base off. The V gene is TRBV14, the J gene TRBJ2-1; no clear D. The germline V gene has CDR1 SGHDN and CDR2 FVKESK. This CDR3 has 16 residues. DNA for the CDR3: TGTGCCAGCAGCCAGTTAAGCTTGAGCTCCTACAATGAGCAGCTCTTC. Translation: CASSQLSLSSYNEQLF.

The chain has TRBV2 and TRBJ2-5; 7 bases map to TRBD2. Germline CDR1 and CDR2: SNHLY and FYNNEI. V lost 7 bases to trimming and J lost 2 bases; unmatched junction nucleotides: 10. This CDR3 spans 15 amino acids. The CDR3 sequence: CASTQAASGQETQYF. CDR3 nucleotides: TGTGCCAGCACCCAAGCGGCTAGCGGACAAGAGACCCAGTACTTC.

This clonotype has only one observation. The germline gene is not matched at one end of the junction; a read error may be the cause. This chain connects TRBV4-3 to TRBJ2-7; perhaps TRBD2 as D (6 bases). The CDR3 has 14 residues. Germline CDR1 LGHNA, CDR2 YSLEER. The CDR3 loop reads CASSHGSSGYERYF. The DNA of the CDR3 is TGCGCCAGCAGCCACGGGAGTTCGGGCTACGAGCGGTACTTC.

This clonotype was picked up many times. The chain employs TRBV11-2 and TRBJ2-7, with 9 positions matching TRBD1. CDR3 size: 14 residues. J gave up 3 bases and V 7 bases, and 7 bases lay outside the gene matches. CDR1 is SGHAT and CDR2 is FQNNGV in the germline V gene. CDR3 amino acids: CASTPGTGHYEQYF. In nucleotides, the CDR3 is TGTGCCAGCACCCCCGGGACAGGGCACTACGAGCAGTACTTC.

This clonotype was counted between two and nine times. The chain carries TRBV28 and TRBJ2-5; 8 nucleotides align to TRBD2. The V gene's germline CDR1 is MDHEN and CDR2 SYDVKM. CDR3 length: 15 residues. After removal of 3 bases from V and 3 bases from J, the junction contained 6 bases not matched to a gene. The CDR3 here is CASSFLSGGKETQYF. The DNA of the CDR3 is TGTGCCAGCAGTTTCCTTTCGGGAGGGAAAGAGACCCAGTACTTC.